This T cell receptor (beta chain) comes out of a study of T cell changes during pregnancy in multiple sclerosis. Profiled with immunoSEQ multiplex PCR; TCRdb holds only in-frame clones, not every one. Among 91,000 or so clones listed, approximately 94% were seen once. Losses at the gene ends were 5 bases for V and 4 bases for J; bases not matched to a gene: 11. Germline V gene data show CDR1 as MNHEY and CDR2 as SMNVEV (reference sequence). The CDR3 is 17 residues long. This chain connects TRBV27 to TRBJ2-5; 12 bases map to TRBD2. The source was peripheral blood, collected after pregnancy. The clonotype was recovered from a female donor with multiple sclerosis, enrolled in a pregnancy study. CDR3 sequence (DNA): TGTGCCAGCAGTCCAGGACTAGCGGGGTGGAGCACAGAGACCCAGTACTTC. Translated, it gives CASSPGLAGWSTETQYF.